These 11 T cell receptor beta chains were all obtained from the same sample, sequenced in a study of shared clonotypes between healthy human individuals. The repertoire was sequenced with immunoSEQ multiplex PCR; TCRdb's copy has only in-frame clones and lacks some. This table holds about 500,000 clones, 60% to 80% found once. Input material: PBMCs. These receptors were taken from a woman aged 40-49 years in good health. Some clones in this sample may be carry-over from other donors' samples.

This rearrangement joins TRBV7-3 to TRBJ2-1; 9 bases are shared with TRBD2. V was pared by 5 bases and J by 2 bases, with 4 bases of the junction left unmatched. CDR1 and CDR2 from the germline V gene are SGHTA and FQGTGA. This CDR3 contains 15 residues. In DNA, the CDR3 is TGTGCCAGCAGCCCCCTAGCGGGGCCCTACAATGAGCAGTTCTTC. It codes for CASSPLAGPYNEQFF.

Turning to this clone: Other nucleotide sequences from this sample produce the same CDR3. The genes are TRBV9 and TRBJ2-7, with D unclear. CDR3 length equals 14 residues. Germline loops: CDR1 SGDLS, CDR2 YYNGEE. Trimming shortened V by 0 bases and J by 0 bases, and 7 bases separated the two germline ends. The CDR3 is CASSVVAGSYEQYF. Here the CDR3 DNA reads TGTGCCAGCAGCGTAGTTGCTGGCTCCTACGAGCAGTACTTC.

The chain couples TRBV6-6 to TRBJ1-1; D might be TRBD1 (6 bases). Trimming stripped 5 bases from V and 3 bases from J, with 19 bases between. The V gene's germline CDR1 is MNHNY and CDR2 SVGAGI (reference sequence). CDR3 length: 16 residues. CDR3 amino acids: CASSPTTLRGYTEAFF. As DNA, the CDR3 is TGTGCCAGCAGTCCGACTACGCTCAGGGGATACACTGAAGCTTTCTTT.

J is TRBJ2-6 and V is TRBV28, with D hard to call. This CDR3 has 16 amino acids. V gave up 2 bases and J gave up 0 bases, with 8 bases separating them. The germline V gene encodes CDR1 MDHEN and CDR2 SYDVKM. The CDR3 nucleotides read TGTGCCAGCAGTTTAGGTGGGATCTCTGGGGCCAACGTCCTGACTTTC. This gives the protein CASSLGGISGANVLTF.

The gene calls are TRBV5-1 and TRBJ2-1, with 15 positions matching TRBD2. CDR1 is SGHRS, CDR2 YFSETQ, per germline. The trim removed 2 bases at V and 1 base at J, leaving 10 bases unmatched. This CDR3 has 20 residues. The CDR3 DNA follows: TGCGCCAGCAGCTTCGGGACTAGCGGGAGGCCAAGGAGATCCTACAATGAGCAGTTCTTC. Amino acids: CASSFGTSGRPRRSYNEQFF.

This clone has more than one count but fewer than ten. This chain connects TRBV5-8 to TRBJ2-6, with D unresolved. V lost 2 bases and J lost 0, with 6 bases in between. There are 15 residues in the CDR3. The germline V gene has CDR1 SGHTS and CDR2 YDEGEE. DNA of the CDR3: TGTGCCAGCAGCTTACGGCGCTCTGGGGCCAACGTCCTGACTTTC. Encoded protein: CASSLRRSGANVLTF.

CDR3 sequence: CAWWSPGLQYNEQFF. CDR3 DNA sequence: TGTGCCTGGTGGTCCCCGGGACTACAGTACAATGAGCAGTTCTTC. The chain employs TRBV30 and TRBJ2-1; TRBD2 agrees at 7 bases. The CDR3 has 15 residues. Trimming took 5 bases from V and 4 from J; bases not matched to a gene: 11. CDR1 is GTSNPN, CDR2 SVGIG, per germline (reference sequence).

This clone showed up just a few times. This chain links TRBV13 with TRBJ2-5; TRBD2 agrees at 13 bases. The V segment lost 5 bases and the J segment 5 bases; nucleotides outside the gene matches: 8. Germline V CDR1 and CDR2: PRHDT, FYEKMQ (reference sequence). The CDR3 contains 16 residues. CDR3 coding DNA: TGTGCCAGCAGCCTTCAACTAGCGGGAGGGGCTGAGACCCAGTACTTC. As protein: CASSLQLAGGAETQYF.

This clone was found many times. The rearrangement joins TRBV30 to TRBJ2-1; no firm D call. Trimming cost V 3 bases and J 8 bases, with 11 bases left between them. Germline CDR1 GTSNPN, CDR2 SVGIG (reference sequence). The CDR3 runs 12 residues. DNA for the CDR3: TGTGCCTGGAGCCCTATTCAGTATGAGCAGTTCTTC. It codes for CAWSPIQYEQFF.

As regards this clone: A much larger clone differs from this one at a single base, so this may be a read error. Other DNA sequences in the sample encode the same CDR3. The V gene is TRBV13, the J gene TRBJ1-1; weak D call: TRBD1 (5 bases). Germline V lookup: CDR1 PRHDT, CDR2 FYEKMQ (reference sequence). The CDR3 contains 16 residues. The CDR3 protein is CASSSGLHNGGTEAFF. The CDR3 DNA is TGTGCCAGCAGCTCGGGCCTTCATAACGGGGGGACTGAAGCCTTCTTT.

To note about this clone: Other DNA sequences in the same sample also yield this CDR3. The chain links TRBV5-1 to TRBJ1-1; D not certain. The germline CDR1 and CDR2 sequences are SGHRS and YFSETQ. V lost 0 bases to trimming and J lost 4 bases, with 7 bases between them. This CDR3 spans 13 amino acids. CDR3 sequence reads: CASSLDPSTEAFF. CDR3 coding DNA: TGCGCCAGCAGCTTGGATCCGAGCACTGAAGCTTTCTTT.